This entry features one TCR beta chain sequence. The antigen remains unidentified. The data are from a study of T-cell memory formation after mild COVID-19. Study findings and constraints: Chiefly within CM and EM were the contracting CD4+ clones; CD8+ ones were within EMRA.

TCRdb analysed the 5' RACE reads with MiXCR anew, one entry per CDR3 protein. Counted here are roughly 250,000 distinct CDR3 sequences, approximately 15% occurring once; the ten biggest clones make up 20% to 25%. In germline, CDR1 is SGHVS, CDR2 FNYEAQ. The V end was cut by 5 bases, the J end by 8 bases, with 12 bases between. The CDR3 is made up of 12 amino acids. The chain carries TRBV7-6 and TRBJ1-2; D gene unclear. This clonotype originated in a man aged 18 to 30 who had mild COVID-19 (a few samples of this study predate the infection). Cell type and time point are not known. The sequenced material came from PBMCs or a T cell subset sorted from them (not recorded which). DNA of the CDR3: TGTGCCAGCAGCCCGGACGGCGGCGGCTACACCTTC. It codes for CASSPDGGGYTF.